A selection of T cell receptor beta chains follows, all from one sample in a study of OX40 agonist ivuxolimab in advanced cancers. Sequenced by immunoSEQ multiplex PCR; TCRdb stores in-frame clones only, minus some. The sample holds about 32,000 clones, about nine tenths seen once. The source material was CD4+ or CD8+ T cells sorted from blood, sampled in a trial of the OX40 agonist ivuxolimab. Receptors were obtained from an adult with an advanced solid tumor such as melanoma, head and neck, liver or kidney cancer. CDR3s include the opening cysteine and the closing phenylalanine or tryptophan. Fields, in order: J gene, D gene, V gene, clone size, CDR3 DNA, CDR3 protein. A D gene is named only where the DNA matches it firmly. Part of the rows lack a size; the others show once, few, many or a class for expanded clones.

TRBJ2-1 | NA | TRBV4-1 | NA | TGCGCCAGCAGACGCCTGGGGGGCGGGGCCAATGAGCAGTTCTTC | CASRRLGGGANEQFF
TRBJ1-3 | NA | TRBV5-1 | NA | TGCGCCAGCAGCTTTTCGGGCACAAGGAGCTCTGGAAACACCATATATTTT | CASSFSGTRSSGNTIYF
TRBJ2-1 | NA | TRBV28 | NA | TGTGCCAGCAGTTTGGACAGTCGCTCCTACAATGAGCAGTTCTTC | CASSLDSRSYNEQFF
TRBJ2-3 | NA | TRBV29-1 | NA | TGCAGCGTTGGCAAAGGCCTTAGGGGTGCAGATACGCAGTATTTT | CSVGKGLRGADTQYF
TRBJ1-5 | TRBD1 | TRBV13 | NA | TGTGCCAGCAGCCAGGGACAGGGGTCGATGGCTCAGCCCCAGCATTTT | CASSQGQGSMAQPQHF
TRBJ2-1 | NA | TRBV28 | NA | TGTGCCAGCAGTCCCGGGTCCCACAATGAGCAGTTCTTC | CASSPGSHNEQFF
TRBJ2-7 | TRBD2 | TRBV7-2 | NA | TGTGCCAGCAGCTTGACGGCACTAGCGGGGCTCCCCTACGAGCAGTACTTC | CASSLTALAGLPYEQYF
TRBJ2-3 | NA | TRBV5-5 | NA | TGTGCCAGCAGCCAACCGGGACACCCGCACTATTTT | CASSQPGHPHYF
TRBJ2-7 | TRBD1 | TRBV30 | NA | TGTGCCTGGGGGGGCGGGACAGGCCTCTACGAGCAGTACTTC | CAWGGGTGLYEQYF
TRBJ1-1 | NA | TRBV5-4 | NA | TGTGCCAGCAGCAAGGACAGACTCCTGAACACTGAAGCTTTCTTT | CASSKDRLLNTEAFF
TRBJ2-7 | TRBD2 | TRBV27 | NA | TGTGCCAGCAGTTCACTAGCGGGAGGTTCTCTGGACGAGCAGTACTTC | CASSSLAGGSLDEQYF
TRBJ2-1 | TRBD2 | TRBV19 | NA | TGTGCCAGTAGTATGGGAGCCCTAGCGGGACCCGCTTATGAGCAGTTCTTC | CASSMGALAGPAYEQFF
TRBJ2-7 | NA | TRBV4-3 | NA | TGCGCCAGCAGCCAAGACAGAGTTTACGAGCAGTACTTC | CASSQDRVYEQYF
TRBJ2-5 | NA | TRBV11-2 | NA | TGTGCCAGCAGCCCCAGGGGGGTAAGGGACCTCCAAGAGACCCAGTACTTC | CASSPRGVRDLQETQYF
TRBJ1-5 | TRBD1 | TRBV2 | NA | TGTGCCAGCAGTGAAGCAAGCGGACAGGGTGAGTTCCATTTT | CASSEASGQGEFHF
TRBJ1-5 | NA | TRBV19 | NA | TGTGCCAGTACCCTCAACGATTACAATCAGCCCCAGCATTTT | CASTLNDYNQPQHF
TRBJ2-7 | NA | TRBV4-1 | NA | TGCGCCAGCAGCCAACTCTCGGACGTGGACGACGAGCAGTACTTC | CASSQLSDVDDEQYF
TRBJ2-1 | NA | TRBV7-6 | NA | TGTGCCAGCAGCTACCAGGACAGCTCCTACAATGAGCAGTTCTTC | CASSYQDSSYNEQFF
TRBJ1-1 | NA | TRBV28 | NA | TGTGCCTCCAGGAGGTTGGGCACTGAAGCTTTCTTT | CASRRLGTEAFF
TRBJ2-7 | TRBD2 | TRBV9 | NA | TGTGCCAGCAGCGAGAGCGGGAGGGCCTCTGAGGAGCAGTACTTC | CASSESGRASEEQYF
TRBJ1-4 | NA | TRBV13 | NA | TGTGCCAGCAGCTTAGCGGCCGTTGCAACTAATGAAAAACTGTTTTTT | CASSLAAVATNEKLFF
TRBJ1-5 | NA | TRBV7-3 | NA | TGTGCCAGCAGCTCGGCACGGACTCAACGGTGGAGGCCCCAGCATTTT | CASSSARTQRWRPQHF
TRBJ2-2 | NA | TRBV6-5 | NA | TGTGCCAGCAGTTATGGTCTTAACACCGGGGAGCTGTTTTTT | CASSYGLNTGELFF
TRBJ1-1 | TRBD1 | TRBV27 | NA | TGTGCCAGCAGTTTGACCGGGACAGGGTTTCTGGACACTGAAGCTTTCTTT | CASSLTGTGFLDTEAFF
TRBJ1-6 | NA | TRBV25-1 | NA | TGTGCCAGCAGTGAGTCGACACTTTCCTATAATTCACCCCTCCACTTT | CASSESTLSYNSPLHF
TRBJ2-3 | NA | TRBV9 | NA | TGTGCCAGCAGCGTCTTACAGGGGGAGGGCGCAGATACGCAGTATTTT | CASSVLQGEGADTQYF
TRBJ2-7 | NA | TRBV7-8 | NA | TGTGCCAGCGGGCACCTGAGCTCCTACGAGCAGTACTTC | CASGHLSSYEQYF
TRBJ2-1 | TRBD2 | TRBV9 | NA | TGTGCCAGCAGCGTAGTGGGTAGCGGGACCTACAATGAGCAGTTCTTC | CASSVVGSGTYNEQFF
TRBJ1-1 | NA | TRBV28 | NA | TGTGCCAGCAGTTTATGGGAGGGGGGGACTGAAGCTTTCTTT | CASSLWEGGTEAFF
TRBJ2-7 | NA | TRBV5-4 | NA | TGTGCCAGCAGCTCAACTGACTACGAGCAGTACTTC | CASSSTDYEQYF
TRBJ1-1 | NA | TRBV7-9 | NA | TGTGCCAGCAGCCCCCTTACTGAAGCTTTCTTT | CASSPLTEAFF
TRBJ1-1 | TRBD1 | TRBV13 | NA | TGTGCCAGCAGCTTAGGACCGGACAGGGTGGGCACTGAAGCTTTCTTT | CASSLGPDRVGTEAFF
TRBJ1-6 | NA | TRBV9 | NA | TGTGCCAGCAGCGGCCCTTTCGGCATAGGGAATTCACCCCTCCACTTT | CASSGPFGIGNSPLHF
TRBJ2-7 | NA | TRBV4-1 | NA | TGCGCCAGCAGCCAAGATAGGGGCCTCCGGTACGAGCAGTACTTC | CASSQDRGLRYEQYF
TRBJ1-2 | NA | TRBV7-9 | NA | TGTGCCAGCAGCGACATAGGGCAGGGCTATGGCTACACCTTC | CASSDIGQGYGYTF
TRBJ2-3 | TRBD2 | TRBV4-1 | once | TGCGCCAGCAGCCAAGCTCTGGGGACTAGCGTCATCGGCACAGATACGCAGTATTTT | CASSQALGTSVIGTDTQYF
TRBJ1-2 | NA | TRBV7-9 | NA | TGTGCCAGCAGCTTAGGTCGGGGGCTCTGGGGCTACACCTTC | CASSLGRGLWGYTF
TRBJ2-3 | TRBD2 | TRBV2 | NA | TGTGCCAGCAGTGCGTCCCGGGGGGAAACAGATACGCAGTATTTT | CASSASRGETDTQYF
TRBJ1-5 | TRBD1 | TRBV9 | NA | TGTGCCAGCAGCCAGGGGGACCCGAATCAGCCCCAGCATTTT | CASSQGDPNQPQHF
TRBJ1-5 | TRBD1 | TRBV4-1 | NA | TGCGCCAGCAGCACGGGACAGGGGTGGCCCCAGCATTTT | CASSTGQGWPQHF
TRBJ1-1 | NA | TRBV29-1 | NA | TGCAGCGTTCGACAGCTAAGAACTGAAGCTTTCTTT | CSVRQLRTEAFF
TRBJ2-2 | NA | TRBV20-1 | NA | TGCAGCCTAAAAAACACCGGGGAGCTGTTTTTT | CSLKNTGELFF
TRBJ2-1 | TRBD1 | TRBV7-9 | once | TGTGCCAGCAGCCCGGGACAGGGCGGTTTGAATGAGCAGTTCTTC | CASSPGQGGLNEQFF
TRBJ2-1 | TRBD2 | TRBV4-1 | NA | TGCGCCAGCAGCCAAGATTCGATTAGGCTAGCGGGGGGGGGTTCCTACAATGAGCAGTTCTTC | CASSQDSIRLAGGGSYNEQFF
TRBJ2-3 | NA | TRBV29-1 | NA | TGCAGCGTTGAGGTCAACACAGATACGCAGTATTTT | CSVEVNTDTQYF
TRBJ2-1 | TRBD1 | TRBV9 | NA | TGTGCCAGCAGCCCCCGGGGGCCGGGACAGGGTCACAATGAGCAGTTCTTC | CASSPRGPGQGHNEQFF
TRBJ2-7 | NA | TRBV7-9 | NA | TGTGCCAGCAGCTTAGCCAGTCTCGGGCAGTACTTC | CASSLASLGQYF
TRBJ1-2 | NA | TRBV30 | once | TGTGCCTGGAGTCCGGGGACTGACTATGGCTACACCTTC | CAWSPGTDYGYTF
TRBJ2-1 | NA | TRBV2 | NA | TGTGCCAGCACCACCTCGAGCTCCTACAATGAGCAGTTCTTC | CASTTSSSYNEQFF
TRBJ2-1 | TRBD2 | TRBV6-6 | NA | TGTGCCAGCAGTTACCCGGGACTAGCGAGACCGAACGAGCAGTTCTTC | CASSYPGLARPNEQFF
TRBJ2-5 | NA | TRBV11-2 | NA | TGTGCCAGCAGCGTCTACGGGACCCCAGGTGGGGAGACCCAGTACTTC | CASSVYGTPGGETQYF
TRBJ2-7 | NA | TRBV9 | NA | TGTGCCAGCAGCGTAGGATCAGGGGCGCCCAGCTCCTACGAGCAGTACTTC | CASSVGSGAPSSYEQYF
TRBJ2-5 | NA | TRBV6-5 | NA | TGTGCCAGCAGTTACTCGCTCGACAGTCAAGAGACCCAGTACTTC | CASSYSLDSQETQYF
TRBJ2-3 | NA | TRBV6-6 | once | TGTGCCAGCAGTTACGGGGGCTGGGGCACAGATACGCAGTATTTT | CASSYGGWGTDTQYF
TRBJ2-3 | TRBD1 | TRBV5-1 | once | TGCGCCAGCAGCTTGGTAGGTTTGACAGGGGCCCCCCACACAGATACGCAGTATTTT | CASSLVGLTGAPHTDTQYF
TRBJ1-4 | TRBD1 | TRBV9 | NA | TGTGCCAGCAGCGTTGGTTCGGGACAGGGTAATGAAAAACTGTTTTTT | CASSVGSGQGNEKLFF
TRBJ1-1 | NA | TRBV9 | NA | TGTGCCAGCAGCGTAGCAACAGGCACTGAAGCTTTCTTT | CASSVATGTEAFF
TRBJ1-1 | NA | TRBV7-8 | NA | TGTGCCAGCAGCTTAGAACCCTTCATGAACACTGAAGCTTTCTTT | CASSLEPFMNTEAFF
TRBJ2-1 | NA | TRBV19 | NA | TGTGCCAGTGGGGGATACAATGAGCAGTTCTTC | CASGGYNEQFF
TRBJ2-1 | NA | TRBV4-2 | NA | TGTGCCAGCAGCGAAGATAGCAGGGATGAGCAGTTCTTC | CASSEDSRDEQFF